This T cell receptor beta chain was retrieved from a study of T cells in Graves' hyperthyroidism and ophthalmopathy. The authors obtained PBMCs from roughly 10 ml of fresh peripheral blood. This CDR3 is built from 13 residues. Looked up from germline, CDR1 is SGHTA and CDR2 is FQGTGA. V lost 2 bases to trimming and J lost 6 bases, with 7 bases between them. Authors of the study amplified TCR beta CDR3 regions from RNA transcripts. RT-PCR in the first round (using the HTBI primer set) targeted the TCR CDR3. MiXCR, applied by TCRdb to the multiplex PCR reads, yields one record per CDR3 protein. The sample consists of some 570,000 distinct CDR3 sequences, approximately 15% of them appearing once. This clonotype was counted at least ten times.

The sample taken for sequencing was blood. V and J are TRBV7-3 and TRBJ2-2, with D uncertain. The TCR was taken from a woman younger than 35 with Graves' ophthalmopathy. The CDR3 region has the DNA TGTGCCAGCAGCTTATCGCAGCCCGGGGAGCTGTTTTTT. This codes for CASSLSQPGELFF.